The present T cell receptor (beta chain) was sequenced within a study of CD8+ T cells in alopecia areata (dated by TCRdb to 2016 to 2018). About the study as a whole: In both human patients and the C3H/HeJ mouse model, the study applied high-throughput TCRbeta sequencing to look at T cell clonal expansion in alopecia areata. RNA was extracted with the PAXgene miRNA kit for fixed scalp, the miRNeasy kit for PBMCs, and the RNeasy kit for mouse skin. immunoSEQ multiplex PCR using 35 Vbeta forward primers and 13 Jbeta reverse primers was used to amplify TCRbeta CDR3 regions. Scalp clonality was compared among normal scalp (n=4), patchy alopecia areata scalp (n=8), and alopecia totalis/universalis scalp (n=8). On the human side, TCRbeta sequencing was run on scalp tissue and on sorted CD4+ and CD8+ peripheral blood T cells from healthy controls and from alopecia areata patients with either patchy or totalis/universalis disease. Results and caveats for the whole study, not just this receptor: Compared with mice, TCR sequences shared between patients were less clear, possibly partly because of HLA diversity across the patient population. Scalp TCR repertoire analysis is complicated because resident alphabeta T cells in normal human skin are also sequenced, whereas mouse skin is dominated by gammadelta T cells. Lesional scalp, especially in alopecia totalis/universalis, showed higher clonality and more expanded CD8+ clones than normal scalp, suggesting antigenic drive.

PBMCs were separated by density centrifugation and stained for CD3, CD4 and CD8, after which CD4+ and CD8+ T cells were sorted on a FACSAria. Scalp biopsies and blood samples were obtained from unaffected controls. Library method: the immunoSEQ multiplex PCR assay. To provide template for TCR sequencing, every sample had RNA extracted and reverse transcribed into cDNA. SuperScript III was used to make first-strand cDNA, primed with a 2:1 mix of oligo-dT and random hexamers. Amplification bias was assessed with a synthetic immune receptor repertoire, and residual bias was removed computationally. The original methods were these. Raw reads were preprocessed for error removal, and CDR3 was defined according to IMGT conventions as running from the conserved cysteine to phenylalanine. To get clonality, Shannon entropy was normalized by log2 of the number of productive unique TCRs and the result was subtracted from 1. Scalp TCRbeta sequences were cross-referenced with sorted blood CD4 and CD8 repertoires so that the CD4 or CD8 identity of scalp clones could be inferred. Not all clones reach the TCRdb copy of this immuneACCESS table, which keeps in-frame sequences only. Checked studies attribute under half of the gap to unresolved V genes and leave the rest unexplained. V and J calls and clone size follow that table, whereas D and trimming were derived from the DNA. The sample records 100,000 to 150,000 clones, roughly 66% of which are singletons. The ten largest clones take up around 2.7% of the sample.

A word on this clone: This clone's antigen is unknown. Base qualities are not at hand, and no much larger clone is one base apart.

The sample was CD4+ T cells sorted from blood. The TCR was taken from a human donor in good health.

The DNA reads TGTGCCAGCAGCCAAGATTGGGGTACGCAGTATTTT. Its coded protein is CASSQDWGTQYF. The chain couples TRBV5-4 to TRBJ2-3, with no D gene named confidently. The V and J ends are trimmed by 4 bases and 8 bases, leaving 11 bases between them. CDR1 and CDR2 are drawn from the germline V gene (reference sequence): SGHNT, YYREEE. The CDR3 spans 12 residues, from the cysteine through the phenylalanine. This entry keeps only the CDR3 DNA: 36 bases, framed from base 1.